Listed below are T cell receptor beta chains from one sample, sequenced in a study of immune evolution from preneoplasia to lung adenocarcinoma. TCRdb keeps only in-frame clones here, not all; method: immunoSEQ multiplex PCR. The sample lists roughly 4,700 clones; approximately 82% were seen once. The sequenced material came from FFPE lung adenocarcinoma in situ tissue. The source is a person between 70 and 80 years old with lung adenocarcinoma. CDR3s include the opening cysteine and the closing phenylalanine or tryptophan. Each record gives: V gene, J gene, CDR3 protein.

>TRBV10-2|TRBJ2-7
CASTEDPFNSYEQYF